The T cell receptor beta chain described here comes from a study of OX40 agonist ivuxolimab in advanced cancers. Regarding the research as a whole: Ivuxolimab was a fully human IgG2 agonistic monoclonal antibody targeting the costimulatory receptor OX40 (CD134). Partial responses were achieved by three dose-escalation patients, of whom one had hepatocellular carcinoma and two had cutaneous melanoma. Intravenous ivuxolimab was administered to patients every 2 weeks at six dose levels: 0.01, 0.1, 0.3, 1.5, 3 and 10 mg/kg. Patients were allowed to have had prior anti-PD-1, anti-PD-L1 or anti-CTLA-4 therapy, and around 37% of the dose-escalation patients had previously received checkpoint inhibitors. Peripheral TCRbeta sequencing aimed to test whether ivuxolimab altered TCR sequence diversity and caused clonal T-cell expansion. The paper reports the monotherapy dose-escalation portion (N of about 56 patients) of the phase I ivuxolimab trial. Of the roughly 50 dose-escalation patients, hepatocellular carcinoma was present in about 19, melanoma in approximately 15, renal cell carcinoma in 9 and head and neck cancer in 9. In the dose-escalation cohort, 75% to 85% of patients were male, and the mean age was 60 years with a range of roughly 20 to 80. The study at large found these results: The antigen specificity of the peripheral T cells that underwent clonal expansion was not determined. After ivuxolimab, CD8+ T cells had more expanded clones than CD4+ T cells on average. At doses from 0.1 to 3.0 mg/kg, clonal expansion was seen in both CD4+ and CD8+ blood T cells between baseline and week 6. Low levels of normalized T-cell clonal expansion were also seen in some patients who did not respond. In the 0.1-3.0 mg/kg groups, partial responders had among the lowest normalized peripheral clonal expansion, particularly in CD8+ T cells.

Patients with autoimmune disease history or receiving systemic immunosuppression were excluded from the trial. In every dose cohort, peripheral blood was drawn for TCR sequencing at baseline, cycle 4 day 1, and cycle 7 day 1. The samples were taken from a phase I, first-in-human, multicenter, open-label dose-escalation trial of ivuxolimab. Adults with locally advanced or metastatic head and neck squamous cell, hepatocellular, melanoma or renal cell carcinoma were enrolled in the trial. Before TCR sequencing, CD4+ and CD8+ T cells were separately sorted from peripheral blood. For sequencing of the TCRbeta CDR3 region, genomic DNA was extracted from the sorted cells. The immunoSEQ Assay was used for sequencing of TCRbeta CDR3 regions. TCRdb retrieved this table from immuneACCESS and kept in-frame rearrangements only. Not all clones are present; in checked studies, unresolved V genes account for under half, and no reason is known for the remainder. The sample data list tens of thousands of clones, and approximately 80% of these were observed just once. Together, the top ten hold around 7.5% of the sample.

Spanning cysteine to phenylalanine, the CDR3 consists of 19 amino acids. Of all the DNA, just the CDR3 is kept, 57 bases in frame from base 1. The V and J ends are trimmed by 0 bases and 2 bases, leaving 22 bases between them. CDR1 and CDR2 are read off the germline V gene as MNHNS and SASEGT. A word on this clone: Its antigen is unknown. No much larger clonotype is one base removed from it; base qualities were not supplied.

The chain joins TRBV6-1 to TRBJ1-2, with no confident D gene call. The receptor was derived from an adult with an advanced solid tumor such as melanoma, head and neck, liver or kidney cancer. The specimen comprised CD4+ or CD8+ T cells sorted from blood, sampled in a trial of the OX40 agonist ivuxolimab. The CDR3 reads as follows: CASSEALLLTDRRNYGYTF. Read as DNA, the sequence is TGTGCCAGCAGTGAAGCGCTTCTGTTAACAGACCGAAGGAACTATGGCTACACCTTC.